Presented here are 7 T cell receptor beta chains from one specimen sequenced in a study of blood T cell repertoires in COVID-19. The table came from immunoSEQ multiplex PCR; TCRdb's copy has only in-frame clones and leaves some out. The sample contains approximately 110,000 clones, 81% of which appear only once. The specimen sequenced was peripheral blood. These receptors originate from a man of 80 years or more with acute or convalescent COVID-19.

There are a few counts of this clone. The V and J genes are TRBV29-1 and TRBJ1-1, with D possibly being TRBD1 (5 bases). V shed 5 bases and J shed 2 bases, with 15 bases lying between them. The CDR3 has 14 residues. Germline values: CDR1 SQVTM, CDR2 ANQGSEA. CDR3 sequence: CSVKPGHKNTEAFF. The DNA for the CDR3 is TGCAGCGTTAAACCCGGACATAAAAACACTGAAGCTTTCTTT.

The rearrangement uses TRBV27 and TRBJ1-6, with D unresolved. Germline CDR1 MNHEY, CDR2 SMNVEV (reference sequence). This CDR3 contains 15 residues. V was cut by 5 bases and J by 5 bases, with 13 bases left in between. The CDR3 region is CASSLLRLNNSPLHF. As DNA, the CDR3 is TGTGCCAGCAGTCTCCTCAGGCTAAATAATTCACCCCTCCACTTT.

The chain uses TRBV2 and TRBJ2-7; 9 nucleotides align to TRBD1. This CDR3 spans 14 amino acids. The V gene end was trimmed by 6 bases and the J gene end by 3 bases; junction bases not matched to a gene: 6. Germline V gene data show CDR1 as SNHLY and CDR2 as FYNNEI. The CDR3 nucleotides are TGTGCCAGCAGACCGGGACAGGGAAACTACGAGCAGTACTTC. This sequence encodes CASRPGQGNYEQYF.

The CDR3, as DNA: TGCGCCAGCAGCCCCGGACTAGCCTTCAATGAGCAGTTCTTC. Its translation is CASSPGLAFNEQFF. V usage is TRBV4-1 and J usage is TRBJ2-1; TRBD2 aligns across 8 bases. J gave up 6 bases and V 4 bases, and 5 bases lay outside the gene matches. This CDR3 contains 14 residues. Germline V lookup: CDR1 MGHRA, CDR2 YSYEKL.

The chain recombines TRBV25-1 with TRBJ2-5; D not resolved. Trimming stripped 1 base from V and 7 bases from J, with 4 bases between. The CDR3 spans 11 residues. CDR1 is MGHDK and CDR2 is SYGVNS in the germline V gene. The chain's CDR3 is CASSEFLTQYF. Here the CDR3 DNA reads TGTGCCAGCAGTGAATTTCTGACCCAGTACTTC.

Comment on this clone: Different DNA sequences within this sample yield the same CDR3. The genes are TRBV5-1 and TRBJ2-2, with unresolved D. The CDR3 covers 13 residues. Germline-derived CDR1 and CDR2 are SGHRS and YFSETQ. V gave up 4 bases and J gave up 0 bases, with 4 bases separating them. DNA of the CDR3: TGCGCCAGCAGCCTACCGAACACCGGGGAGCTGTTTTTT. It encodes CASSLPNTGELFF.

This clone was found once. CDR3 bases: TGTGCCAGTACATTATATCCCCTTACTAGCGGTCCCACAGATACGCAGTATTTT. Encoded protein: CASTLYPLTSGPTDTQYF. This chain uses TRBV28 with TRBJ2-3; 8 bases agree with TRBD2. V gave up 9 bases and J gave up 2 bases; unmatched junction bases: 19. The germline V gene encodes CDR1 MDHEN and CDR2 SYDVKM. This CDR3 is built from 18 residues.